Below are 8 T cell receptor beta chains sequenced from a single sample in a study of regulatory T cells. Study-level results: In CD3G-deficient patients, conventional CD4+ T cells were enriched for hydrophobic CDR3 residues at positions 6 and 7.

The primer mix had 52 TRBV and 13 TRBJ primers. Here immunoSEQ multiplex PCR was the method, and the copy in TCRdb shows in-frame clones only, minus some. The sample records approximately 37,000 clones, 70% to 90% being singletons. These receptors' antigens are unknown. Source material: conventional CD4+ T cells sorted from blood. The receptors were sampled from a person aged 18 to 30 with CD3G deficiency.

This chain connects TRBV5-1 to TRBJ1-2; D gene uncertain. This CDR3 contains 14 residues. Trimming took 0 bases from V and 4 from J, leaving 10 bases between them. Germline loops: CDR1 SGHRS, CDR2 YFSETQ. The CDR3 bases are TGCGCCAGCAGCTTGGACCCCAACGGCTATGGCTACACCTTC. It specifies CASSLDPNGYGYTF.

As DNA, the CDR3 is TGTGCCAGCAGTTTTGAAGGTTACACAGATACGCAGTATTTT. Translation gives CASSFEGYTDTQYF. The chain combines TRBV28 with TRBJ2-3; D is ambiguous. Trimming cost V 3 bases and J 2 bases, with 9 bases left between them. Germline CDR1 reads MDHEN; CDR2 reads SYDVKM. The CDR3 sequence is 14 residues long.

V gene TRBV12-2 combines with J gene TRBJ2-2; the table's D call, TRBD2, has no DNA check behind it. TRBV12-2 is flagged as a pseudogene. The CDR3 contains 21 residues. DNA of the CDR3: TGTGCAAGTCGCTTAGTGTGGGGACTAGAAGGACCCTTTAGGGCGGGCGGGGAGCTGTTTTTT. As protein: CASRLVWGLEGPFRAGGELFF.

This chain links TRBV5-1 with TRBJ2-2, with 9 bases matching TRBD1. Germline trimming cut 4 bases from V and 1 base from J; bases unmatched to any gene: 8. There are 17 residues in the CDR3. CDR1 SGHRS and CDR2 YFSETQ come from the germline V gene. The DNA of the CDR3 is TGCGCCAGCAGCCCGATGGGACAGGGCGGGAACACCGGGGAGCTGTTTTTT. Encoded protein: CASSPMGQGGNTGELFF.

CDR3 sequence (DNA): TGTGCCAGTAGTAGTCCGGGACAGGGGGCGGACGGCTACACCTTC. Its protein is CASSSPGQGADGYTF. This rearrangement joins TRBV19 to TRBJ1-2, with 12 positions matching TRBD1. Germline CDR1 is LNHDA and CDR2 is SQIVND (reference sequence). V shed 4 bases and J 8 bases; nucleotides not matched to a gene: 8. CDR3 size: 15 residues.

The V and J genes are TRBV4-1 and TRBJ2-7; perhaps TRBD1 as D (5 bases). The germline V gene has CDR1 MGHRA and CDR2 YSYEKL. Trimming removed 1 base at V and 1 base at J, with 17 bases between. The CDR3 contains 17 residues. The CDR3 DNA is TGCGCCAGCAGCCAAGTTACCCAGGGTGTTAATTCCTACGAGCAGTACTTC. Its protein is CASSQVTQGVNSYEQYF.

The chain employs TRBV30 and TRBJ2-7; D perhaps matches TRBD1 (6 bases). Trimming removed 6 bases at V and 6 bases at J, with 18 bases between. CDR1 GTSNPN and CDR2 SVGIG come from the germline V gene (reference sequence). The CDR3 sequence is 13 residues long. This CDR3 is CACLRDKGREQYF. CDR3 DNA: TGTGCCTGTCTGAGGGACAAGGGGCGCGAGCAGTACTTC.

The chain's CDR3 is CASSRRVDFGEKLFF. Here the CDR3 DNA reads TGTGCCAGCAGCCGGCGAGTTGATTTCGGGGAAAAACTGTTTTTT. This chain joins TRBV9 and TRBJ1-4; D gene ambiguous. The germline V gene encodes CDR1 SGDLS and CDR2 YYNGEE. V was shortened by 4 bases and J by 8 bases, with 18 bases between the two germline ends. This CDR3 has 15 amino acids.